The 8 T cell receptor beta chains below all came from one sample that was sequenced in a study of blood T cell repertoires in COVID-19. Assay: immunoSEQ multiplex PCR; the TCRdb copy retains only in-frame clones and omits some. The repertoire has 100,000 to 150,000 clones, roughly 88% of them found once; the top ten carry 10%. The sample consisted of peripheral blood. All receptors derive from a man aged 50 to 60 with acute or convalescent COVID-19.

V is TRBV6-1 and J is TRBJ2-7; TRBD2 matches 7 bases. Germline lookup yields CDR1 MNHNS and CDR2 SASEGT. The V and J ends lost 3 bases and 4 bases, in that order; junction bases with no gene match: 9. This CDR3 region has 15 residues. The CDR3 region has the DNA TGTGCCAGCAGTGATCCCCCCAAAGCGGGGTACGAGCAGTACTTC. Residues: CASSDPPKAGYEQYF.

This chain links TRBV7-2 with TRBJ1-1, with no clear D. The V end lost 5 bases, the J end lost 10 bases, and 11 bases lay between the germline ends. The CDR3 sequence is 11 residues long. Germline V gene data show CDR1 as SGHTA and CDR2 as FQGNSA. CDR3 in DNA: TGTGCCAGCAGCCCGCATAGAATAGCTTTCTTT. Translating gives CASSPHRIAFF.

This chain links TRBV5-4 with TRBJ2-7, with 7 bases identical to TRBD2. With V trimmed by 3 bases and J by 1 base, 10 bases remained unmatched. The CDR3 has 16 residues. Germline V CDR1 and CDR2: SGHNT, YYREEE (reference sequence). CDR3 DNA sequence: TGTGCCAGCAGCTCAGACGCGGGAGAGGGGTCCTACGAGCAGTACTTC. Amino acid sequence: CASSSDAGEGSYEQYF.

A single count supports this clone. The V gene is TRBV14, the J gene TRBJ1-1; D may be TRBD1 (5 bases). This CDR3 has 17 residues. Germline CDR1 SGHDN, CDR2 FVKESK. V lost 1 base and J lost 5, with 20 bases in between. CDR3 amino acids: CASSQVPSRGGRTEAFF. CDR3 bases: TGTGCCAGCAGCCAAGTTCCGAGCCGGGGGGGAAGAACTGAAGCTTTCTTT.

The rearrangement uses TRBV14 and TRBJ1-2, with D possibly matching TRBD1 (5 bases). CDR1 is SGHDN and CDR2 is FVKESK in the germline V gene. The V end lost 0 bases, the J end lost 3 bases, and 11 bases lay between the germline ends. The CDR3 spans 15 residues. DNA of the CDR3: TGTGCCAGCAGCCAAGATTCCGGGGGGTACTATGGCTACACCTTC. Translation gives CASSQDSGGYYGYTF.

This clone has a handful of counts. V gene TRBV19 combines with J gene TRBJ2-3; possible D gene TRBD1, 7 bases. This CDR3 spans 13 amino acids. V lost 7 bases and J 3 bases, leaving 11 bases between the germline ends. Germline V lookup: CDR1 LNHDA, CDR2 SQIVND (reference sequence). DNA for the CDR3: TGTGCCAGTACCAGGGGGAGGACAGATACGCAGTATTTT. Residues: CASTRGRTDTQYF.

V is TRBV2 and J is TRBJ1-1; 9 bases map to TRBD1. The germline V gene has CDR1 SNHLY and CDR2 FYNNEI. CDR3 size: 14 residues. V lost 6 bases and J lost 1; bases outside the gene matches: 3. The CDR3 bases are TGTGCCAGCAGCGTGACAGGGGGGAACACTGAAGCTTTCTTT. Translated: CASSVTGGNTEAFF.

The gene calls are TRBV13 and TRBJ2-5; tentative D call: TRBD1 (6 bases). The V and J ends lost 0 bases and 5 bases respectively, with 13 bases between them. The CDR3 is 15 amino acids. CDR1 and CDR2 from the germline V gene are PRHDT and FYEKMQ (reference sequence). In DNA, the CDR3 is TGTGCCAGCAGCTTAGGCAGAGGGGGTTGGGAGACCCAGTACTTC. Its translation: CASSLGRGGWETQYF.